A selection of T cell receptor beta chains follows, all from one sample in a study of cytomegalovirus exposure and HLA in healthy donors. Data came from immunoSEQ multiplex PCR; TCRdb stores just in-frame clones and leaves some out. The table has about 190,000 clones, about nine tenths seen once; the top ten hold about 1.2%. The specimen was PBMCs. The receptors originated from a young man in good health and CMV-seronegative. The CDR3 runs from the conserved cysteine through the conserved F or W. D genes are given only for firm matches. Some rows have no size entry. The others give once, few or many, or a class for an expanded clone.

j_call: TRBJ2-7
d_call: TRBD1
v_call: TRBV7-9
clone_size: -
cdr3_nt: TGTGCCAGCAGCCCGCCGGGACAGGGGGCCGCGGGGCCTCTGGGACAGTACTTC
cdr3_aa: CASSPPGQGAAGPLGQYF

j_call: TRBJ2-5
d_call: -
v_call: TRBV5-5
clone_size: -
cdr3_nt: TGTGCCAGCAGCTTGGCTGTGGGCAGGTCCGCTCAAGAGACCCAGTACTTC
cdr3_aa: CASSLAVGRSAQETQYF

j_call: TRBJ1-4
d_call: -
v_call: TRBV5-1
clone_size: once
cdr3_nt: TGCGCCAGCAGCCCCGGATTGGGGCAACCTAATGAAAAACTGTTTTTT
cdr3_aa: CASSPGLGQPNEKLFF

j_call: TRBJ2-7
d_call: TRBD1
v_call: TRBV9
clone_size: -
cdr3_nt: TGTGCCAGCAGCGTAGGAGTGACAGGGGTCTACGAGCAGTACTTC
cdr3_aa: CASSVGVTGVYEQYF

j_call: TRBJ1-3
d_call: -
v_call: TRBV7-6
clone_size: -
cdr3_nt: TGTGCCAGCACGTCTGGAAACACCATATATTTT
cdr3_aa: CASTSGNTIYF

j_call: TRBJ1-3
d_call: -
v_call: TRBV6-5
clone_size: -
cdr3_nt: TGTGCCAGCAGCCACTACACTCGGATGGGAAACACCATATATTTT
cdr3_aa: CASSHYTRMGNTIYF

j_call: TRBJ2-2
d_call: -
v_call: TRBV4-2
clone_size: -
cdr3_nt: TGTGCCAGCAGCCAAGTGACAGGACCAAACACCGGGGAGCTGTTTTTT
cdr3_aa: CASSQVTGPNTGELFF

j_call: TRBJ2-1
d_call: TRBD2
v_call: TRBV6-5
clone_size: -
cdr3_nt: TGCGCCAGCAGTTACCCCCGACTAGCGGGAGAGGATGAGCAGTTCTTC
cdr3_aa: CASSYPRLAGEDEQFF

j_call: TRBJ2-7
d_call: TRBD1
v_call: TRBV11-2
clone_size: -
cdr3_nt: TGTGCCAGCAGCTTGGGACAGGGGGCGCTGGGCGAGCAGTACTTC
cdr3_aa: CASSLGQGALGEQYF

j_call: TRBJ1-1
d_call: -
v_call: TRBV7-2
clone_size: -
cdr3_nt: TGTGCCAGCAGCTTCCCTTCGGGGGGCATAGGCACTGAAGCTTTCTTT
cdr3_aa: CASSFPSGGIGTEAFF

j_call: TRBJ2-1
d_call: TRBD1
v_call: TRBV27
clone_size: once
cdr3_nt: TGTGCCAGCAGTAGACAGGGTTCGGATGAGCAGTTCTTC
cdr3_aa: CASSRQGSDEQFF

j_call: TRBJ2-5
d_call: TRBD2
v_call: TRBV10-3
clone_size: -
cdr3_nt: TGTGCCATCAGTCCCGGGTCATTAGCGGGGGAGCAAGAGACCCAGTACTTC
cdr3_aa: CAISPGSLAGEQETQYF

j_call: TRBJ1-3
d_call: -
v_call: TRBV25-1
clone_size: few
cdr3_nt: TGTGCCAGCAGTGAATCGAGTACTGGAAACACCATATATTTT
cdr3_aa: CASSESSTGNTIYF

j_call: TRBJ2-2
d_call: TRBD1
v_call: TRBV2
clone_size: -
cdr3_nt: TGTGCCAAACGCGGCGGCCAGGGGGCTCACGGGGAGCTGTTTTTT
cdr3_aa: CAKRGGQGAHGELFF

j_call: TRBJ1-1
d_call: -
v_call: TRBV11-3
clone_size: -
cdr3_nt: TGTGCCAGCAGCTTAAGCGGGAACACTGAAGCTTTCTTT
cdr3_aa: CASSLSGNTEAFF

j_call: TRBJ2-2
d_call: TRBD2
v_call: TRBV5-5
clone_size: -
cdr3_nt: TGTGCCAGCAGCTTTTCTAGCGGGAGGGACACCGGGGAGCTGTTTTTT
cdr3_aa: CASSFSSGRDTGELFF

j_call: TRBJ2-7
d_call: -
v_call: TRBV9
clone_size: -
cdr3_nt: TGTGCCAGCAGCGTAGGCCCCGGGGCCTACGAGCAGTACTTC
cdr3_aa: CASSVGPGAYEQYF

j_call: TRBJ1-4
d_call: TRBD1
v_call: TRBV4-1
clone_size: -
cdr3_nt: TGCGCCAGCAGCCCTACAAGGGACAGGCATAATGAAAAACTGTTTTTT
cdr3_aa: CASSPTRDRHNEKLFF

j_call: TRBJ2-1
d_call: TRBD2
v_call: TRBV7-8
clone_size: -
cdr3_nt: TGTGCCAGCAGCTTAGGCATTAGCGGGGACTACAATGAGCAGTTCTTC
cdr3_aa: CASSLGISGDYNEQFF

j_call: TRBJ2-2
d_call: TRBD2
v_call: TRBV5-1
clone_size: -
cdr3_nt: TGCGCCAGCAGCTTGTTAGCGGGAAACACCGGGGAGCTGTTTTTT
cdr3_aa: CASSLLAGNTGELFF

j_call: TRBJ1-5
d_call: TRBD1
v_call: TRBV7-9
clone_size: -
cdr3_nt: TGTGCCAGCAGCCGTGCGGGACAGGGGGCTTACAATCAGCCCCAGCATTTT
cdr3_aa: CASSRAGQGAYNQPQHF

j_call: TRBJ2-4
d_call: -
v_call: TRBV15
clone_size: -
cdr3_nt: TGTGCCACCAGCAGAGACCGAGCCAAAAACAGTCAGTACTTC
cdr3_aa: CATSRDRAKNSQYF

j_call: TRBJ1-2
d_call: -
v_call: TRBV14
clone_size: -
cdr3_nt: TGTGCCAGCAGCCCAGGACCCGACAGGCCGGCTTATGGCTACACCTTC
cdr3_aa: CASSPGPDRPAYGYTF

j_call: TRBJ1-2
d_call: TRBD1
v_call: TRBV7-2
clone_size: -
cdr3_nt: TGTGCCAGCAGCCGAAGACCGGGACAGCTAAGCCCCAACTATGGCTACACCTTC
cdr3_aa: CASSRRPGQLSPNYGYTF

j_call: TRBJ1-4
d_call: -
v_call: TRBV11-2
clone_size: -
cdr3_nt: TGTGCCAGCAGCTTTAACACCCCAGGATTGGCTAATGAAAAACTGTTTTTT
cdr3_aa: CASSFNTPGLANEKLFF

j_call: TRBJ1-1
d_call: -
v_call: TRBV28
clone_size: -
cdr3_nt: TGTGCCAGCCTGAAGATAGGGGAGAACACTGAAGCTTTCTTT
cdr3_aa: CASLKIGENTEAFF

j_call: TRBJ2-6
d_call: -
v_call: TRBV19
clone_size: few
cdr3_nt: TGTGCCAGTAGTATAGGTCACTCTGGGGCCAACGTCCTGACTTTC
cdr3_aa: CASSIGHSGANVLTF

j_call: TRBJ2-1
d_call: TRBD2
v_call: TRBV6-5
clone_size: few
cdr3_nt: TGTGCCAGCAGTGGACTAGCGGGGGGGGATGAGCAGTTCTTC
cdr3_aa: CASSGLAGGDEQFF

j_call: TRBJ1-1
d_call: -
v_call: TRBV6-6
clone_size: -
cdr3_nt: TGTGCCAGCAGAACGGTAGATGAAGCTTTCTTT
cdr3_aa: CASRTVDEAFF

j_call: TRBJ1-2
d_call: -
v_call: TRBV27
clone_size: -
cdr3_nt: TGTGCCAGCAGTTTAGGCAGGAACTATGGCTACACCTTC
cdr3_aa: CASSLGRNYGYTF

j_call: TRBJ2-3
d_call: -
v_call: TRBV10-3
clone_size: -
cdr3_nt: TGTGCCATCAGTGAGTCTCAAGGTAGCGGTACGCAGTATTTT
cdr3_aa: CAISESQGSGTQYF

j_call: TRBJ2-7
d_call: -
v_call: TRBV4-2
clone_size: once
cdr3_nt: TGTGCCAGCAGCCAAGGACAGGCTGGCTACGAGCAGTACTTC
cdr3_aa: CASSQGQAGYEQYF

j_call: TRBJ1-6
d_call: -
v_call: TRBV4-1
clone_size: -
cdr3_nt: TGCGCCAGCAGCCCCACGGGTTTGAATTCACCCCTCCACTTT
cdr3_aa: CASSPTGLNSPLHF

j_call: TRBJ2-5
d_call: TRBD1
v_call: TRBV2
clone_size: -
cdr3_nt: TGTGCCAGCAGTCCGTCGACAGGGAGCCAAGAGACCCAGTACTTC
cdr3_aa: CASSPSTGSQETQYF

j_call: TRBJ2-3
d_call: -
v_call: TRBV28
clone_size: -
cdr3_nt: TGTGCCAGCAGTCCCCTCACAGGTGGGGGCGCAGATACGCAGTATTTT
cdr3_aa: CASSPLTGGGADTQYF

j_call: TRBJ2-2
d_call: -
v_call: TRBV28
clone_size: -
cdr3_nt: TGTGCCAGCAGTTTAGGACAGAACACCGGGGAGCTGTTTTTT
cdr3_aa: CASSLGQNTGELFF

j_call: TRBJ2-1
d_call: TRBD2
v_call: TRBV28
clone_size: -
cdr3_nt: TGTGCCAGCAGTGTCCGACTAGCGGGAGTTAATGAGCAGTTCTTC
cdr3_aa: CASSVRLAGVNEQFF

j_call: TRBJ1-5
d_call: TRBD1
v_call: TRBV6-5
clone_size: -
cdr3_nt: TGTGCCAGCAGGCGGACAGGGGGTAGCAATCAGCCCCAGCATTTT
cdr3_aa: CASRRTGGSNQPQHF

j_call: TRBJ1-4
d_call: -
v_call: TRBV7-2
clone_size: -
cdr3_nt: TGTGCCAGCAGCTTAGTAGTATGGACTAACGAAAAACTGTTTTTT
cdr3_aa: CASSLVVWTNEKLFF

j_call: TRBJ1-1
d_call: TRBD1
v_call: TRBV13
clone_size: -
cdr3_nt: TGTGCCAGCAGCTACCACAGGGGAGGAAGCACTGAAGCTTTCTTT
cdr3_aa: CASSYHRGGSTEAFF

j_call: TRBJ2-7
d_call: -
v_call: TRBV29-1
clone_size: -
cdr3_nt: TGCAGCGTACACTTACAGGGAACCTACGAGCAGTACTTC
cdr3_aa: CSVHLQGTYEQYF

j_call: TRBJ1-4
d_call: -
v_call: TRBV15
clone_size: -
cdr3_nt: TGTGCCACCAGCACCAGGGCTCGAGAAAAACTGTTTTTT
cdr3_aa: CATSTRAREKLFF

j_call: TRBJ2-2
d_call: -
v_call: TRBV5-1
clone_size: -
cdr3_nt: TGCGCCAGCAGCTCTAACACCGGGGAGCTGTTTTTT
cdr3_aa: CASSSNTGELFF

j_call: TRBJ2-5
d_call: TRBD2
v_call: TRBV7-8
clone_size: -
cdr3_nt: TGTGCCAGCAGCATTCTAGCGGACCAAGAGACCCAGTACTTC
cdr3_aa: CASSILADQETQYF

j_call: TRBJ2-3
d_call: TRBD1
v_call: TRBV5-1
clone_size: -
cdr3_nt: TGCGCCAGCAGCTTGGAAGGGGGACAGGGGTCAGATACGCAGTATTTT
cdr3_aa: CASSLEGGQGSDTQYF

j_call: TRBJ2-3
d_call: -
v_call: TRBV9
clone_size: -
cdr3_nt: TGTGCCAGCAGCGTTCCTAGTGATACGCAGTATTTT
cdr3_aa: CASSVPSDTQYF

j_call: TRBJ1-3
d_call: -
v_call: TRBV18
clone_size: -
cdr3_nt: TGTGCCAGCTCCACCCAGGCTTATGAAAACACCATATATTTT
cdr3_aa: CASSTQAYENTIYF

j_call: TRBJ2-1
d_call: TRBD2
v_call: TRBV6-5
clone_size: -
cdr3_nt: TGTGCCAGCAGTTACTCGTGGCGCCTAGCGGGTTCGGAGCAGTTCTTC
cdr3_aa: CASSYSWRLAGSEQFF

j_call: TRBJ2-3
d_call: TRBD2
v_call: TRBV6-6
clone_size: -
cdr3_nt: TGTGCCAGCAGTCCCCTAGCGGGAGGGGGCACAGATACGCAGTATTTT
cdr3_aa: CASSPLAGGGTDTQYF

j_call: TRBJ1-1
d_call: TRBD1
v_call: TRBV7-8
clone_size: -
cdr3_nt: TGTGCCAGCAGCGCCAGGGGGTTCGGGATCGCTGAAGCTTTCTTT
cdr3_aa: CASSARGFGIAEAFF

j_call: TRBJ1-1
d_call: TRBD1
v_call: TRBV10-3
clone_size: few
cdr3_nt: TGTGCCATCAAAGGGACAGGGTTTGACACTGAAGCTTTCTTT
cdr3_aa: CAIKGTGFDTEAFF

j_call: TRBJ2-1
d_call: -
v_call: TRBV7-9
clone_size: -
cdr3_nt: TGTGCCAGCAGCTTGCGGCTGGATGAGCAGTTCTTC
cdr3_aa: CASSLRLDEQFF

j_call: TRBJ2-4
d_call: -
v_call: TRBV6-6
clone_size: -
cdr3_nt: TGTGCCAGCAGTTACGGGACTCTCCTAGCCAAAAACATTCAGTACTTC
cdr3_aa: CASSYGTLLAKNIQYF

j_call: TRBJ1-3
d_call: -
v_call: TRBV4-1
clone_size: -
cdr3_nt: TGCGCCAGCAGCCAAGGGTCAGTCTCTGGAAACACCATATATTTT
cdr3_aa: CASSQGSVSGNTIYF